This T cell receptor (beta chain) was observed in a study of T cell repertoires in cytomegalovirus infection. Study context: Recently identified HLA-C-restricted CMV epitopes were used, and well-studied HLA-B-restricted CMV epitopes were used as well. Matching HLA type, along with CMV infection, was indicated by public TCR beta signatures.

Regarding the study as a whole: Cumulated frequencies of public TCR beta families served to identify carriers of CMV plus the relevant HLA. HLA-C-restricted CMV-specific TCR beta clonotypes were dominant in the ex vivo response.

TCRdb reprocessed the reads via MiXCR and lists one record per CDR3 protein. The sample contains roughly 990,000 distinct CDR3 sequences, roughly 30% of which appear only once. Comments on this clonotype: Its antigen remains unidentified.

Looked up from germline, CDR1 is MNHEY and CDR2 is SMNVEV (reference sequence). The CDR3 spans 16 residues. Trimming stripped 5 bases from V and 7 bases from J, with 21 bases between. The V and J genes are TRBV27 and TRBJ2-1, with D possibly TRBD2 on 6 matching bases. The sequenced sample was cultured CD8+ T cells from PBMCs, obtained from culture after CMV antigen stimulation. The receptor was isolated from a human donor in good health (CMV status not recorded). Some clones in this sample may be carry-over from other donors' samples. The DNA of the CDR3 is TGTGCCAGCAGTGGTGGGGGGTACCAACTACAGAATGAGCAGTTCTTC. It translates to CASSGGGYQLQNEQFF.